This T cell receptor beta chain appears in the sequencing data of a study of shared clonotypes between healthy human individuals. Study information: The donor group consisted of two women and three men, aged 18 to 49. Donors had three CD4 naive, three CD4 memory, two CD8 naive and one CD8 memory plate apiece.

Trimming removed 7 bases from V and 2 bases from J, with 6 bases in between. Germline V gives CDR1 SNHLY, CDR2 FYNNEI. The CDR3 has 11 residues. This clone was seen just once. Each donor was a Caucasian adult residing in Nashville, Tennessee. Sequenced by immunoSEQ multiplex PCR; TCRdb stores in-frame clones only, minus some. The table lists about 1.1 million clones, approximately 80% of them singletons, with around 0.6% in the top ten. The chain carries TRBV2 and TRBJ2-7; D ambiguous. Sequenced: memory CD4+ T cells from PBMCs. Described subset: CD45RA-negative fraction. The TCR sequence derives from a young man in good health. Some clones in this sample may be carry-over from other donors' samples. The CDR3 nucleotides read TGTGCCAGCACTCGGGCCTACGAGCAGTACTTC. Translating gives CASTRAYEQYF.